This TCR beta chain is from a study of cytomegalovirus exposure and HLA in healthy donors. Both 60 Vbeta primers and 13 Jbeta primers went into the PCR. The table came from immunoSEQ multiplex PCR; TCRdb's copy has only in-frame clones and leaves some out. The sample table includes tens of thousands of clones. Germline V gives CDR1 SEHNR, CDR2 FQNEAQ (reference sequence). Unmatched junction bases numbered 6, after V lost 4 bases and J lost 7 bases. The CDR3 sequence is 13 residues long. Sequencing was done on a sample of PBMCs. This rearrangement joins TRBV7-9 to TRBJ2-7, with 8 bases identical to TRBD1. This sequence was found in a female donor in good health and CMV-seropositive. The CDR3 DNA follows: TGTGCCAGCAGCTCCCAGGGGGCTCGGGAGCAGTACTTC. This codes for CASSSQGAREQYF.